This record covers a single TCR beta chain. The V and J ends lost 4 bases and 7 bases, in that order; junction bases with no gene match: 7. Germline V gives CDR1 MGHRA, CDR2 YSYEKL. This CDR3 spans 14 amino acids. Repertoires were generated with immunoSEQ multiplex PCR, while TCRdb's copy carries only in-frame clones and drops some. Found here are around 81,000 clones, approximately 90% of them singletons; the top ten hold 8%. The record originates from a study of T cell responses to AZD1222 COVID-19 vaccine. The chain joins TRBV4-1 to TRBJ2-7; 10 positions match TRBD1. The sequence was obtained from an adult who received the AZD1222 COVID-19 vaccine. This specimen consisted of peripheral blood, obtained 28 days after the second AZD1222 dose. Here the CDR3 DNA reads TGCGCCAGCAGCCCAGGGGACAGGGGAGGTGAGCAGTACTTC. Protein product: CASSPGDRGGEQYF.